What follows are 28 T cell receptor beta chains derived from one specimen sequenced in a study of T cell changes during pregnancy in multiple sclerosis (dated by TCRdb to the late 2010s). Libraries were made using the immunoSEQ multiplex PCR assay. As stored in TCRdb, this immuneACCESS dataset retains in-frame rearrangements with V and J assigned. A fraction of the clones does not appear; measured against another copy, unresolved V genes explain less than half of the discrepancy, and the remainder lacks a known reason. This sample holds 80,000 to 100,000 clones; approximately 92% were observed only once. In total, the top ten clones hold around 2.5% of the sample. The sequencing used peripheral blood, collected in the first trimester of pregnancy. The receptors derive from a female donor with multiple sclerosis, enrolled in a pregnancy study.

V gene TRBV6-1 combines with J gene TRBJ2-4; 8 nucleotides agree with TRBD1. The length of the CDR3 is 15 residues. The trim removed 4 bases at V and 6 bases at J, leaving 8 bases unmatched. The germline V gene has CDR1 MNHNS and CDR2 SASEGT. CDR3 bases: TGTGCCAGCAGTGCGCAGGGGGCTCTCGGAAACATTCAGTACTTC. Encoded protein: CASSAQGALGNIQYF.

The CDR3 DNA is TGCGCCAGCAGTGGACCCGGACAGGGCGTCCCTGAAGCTTTCTTT. Its translation: CASSGPGQGVPEAFF. The V call is TRBV10-2, the J call TRBJ1-1; 8 bases align to TRBD1. In germline, CDR1 is WSHSY, CDR2 SAAADI. Trimming took 4 bases from V and 6 from J; bases not matched to a gene: 10. The CDR3 contains 15 residues.

The chain recombines TRBV5-6 with TRBJ2-2; weak D call: TRBD1 (5 bases). V lost 2 bases and J 4 bases, leaving 6 bases between the germline ends. CDR1 is SGHDT and CDR2 is YYEEEE in the germline V gene. This CDR3 is 13 amino acids long. The CDR3 reads CASSLGVTGELFF. The CDR3 region has the DNA TGTGCCAGCAGCTTAGGGGTCACCGGGGAGCTGTTTTTT.

The CDR3 DNA follows: TGTGCCAGCAGTTTAACTGGGACATCGAACACCGGGGAGCTGTTTTTT. Protein: CASSLTGTSNTGELFF. The chain links TRBV28 to TRBJ2-2; TRBD1 might be the D (6 bases). Trimming removed 2 bases at V and 0 bases at J, with 10 bases between. The germline V gene encodes CDR1 MDHEN and CDR2 SYDVKM. The CDR3 consists of 16 residues.

The chain recombines TRBV7-9 with TRBJ1-1; D not certain. CDR1 is SEHNR, CDR2 FQNEAQ, per germline (reference sequence). V gave up 3 bases and J gave up 3 bases, with 8 bases separating them. CDR3 length: 13 amino acids. CDR3 in amino acids: CASSFLGDTEAFF. In nucleotides, the CDR3 is TGTGCCAGCAGCTTCCTCGGGGACACTGAAGCTTTCTTT.

The rearrangement links TRBV13 to TRBJ1-1; 7 nucleotides line up with TRBD1. Germline-derived CDR1 and CDR2 are PRHDT and FYEKMQ (reference sequence). The V gene end was trimmed by 5 bases and the J gene end by 0 bases; junction bases not matched to a gene: 3. The CDR3 contains 14 residues. The CDR3 coding sequence is TGTGCCAGCAGCCAGACAGGGATGAACACTGAAGCTTTCTTT. It specifies CASSQTGMNTEAFF.

This rearrangement joins TRBV5-1 to TRBJ2-5; TRBD1 agrees at 8 bases. Germline CDR1 SGHRS, CDR2 YFSETQ. This CDR3 is built from 15 residues. The trim removed 4 bases at V and 5 bases at J, leaving 10 bases unmatched. DNA for the CDR3: TGCGCCAGCAGCCGACAGGGGAAGGCAGGGGAGACCCAGTACTTC. As protein: CASSRQGKAGETQYF. The full variable domain, in which reference TRBV5-1 and TRBJ2-5 provide the parts outside the CDR3, is KAGVTQTPRYLIKTRGQQVTLSCSPISGHRSVSWYQQTPGQGLQFLFEYFSETQRNKGNFPGRFSGRQFSNSRSEMNVSTLELGDSALYLCASSRQGKAGETQYFGPGTRLLVL.

This clone was counted once. V and J are TRBV4-1 and TRBJ1-2, with TRBD1 matching 9 bases. Germline V gene sequence: CDR1 MGHRA, CDR2 YSYEKL. The CDR3 has 12 amino acids. V lost 8 bases and J lost 14; bases outside the gene matches: 12. The CDR3 here is CASSQGGQGKTF. The CDR3 DNA follows: TGCGCCAGCTCCCAAGGGGGACAGGGTAAGACCTTC.

V usage is TRBV27 and J usage is TRBJ2-7; 10 bases are shared with TRBD2. Germline CDR1 is MNHEY and CDR2 is SMNVEV (reference sequence). This CDR3 is built from 18 residues. The ends lost 0 bases at V and 4 bases at J; junction bases unmatched: 12. This CDR3 reads CASSLSATLTSGQYEQYF. For the CDR3, the DNA is TGTGCCAGCAGTTTATCGGCGACTTTGACTAGCGGGCAATACGAGCAGTACTTC.

The chain is built from TRBV15 and TRBJ2-7; the match to TRBD1 covers 10 bases. The CDR3 loop spans 16 amino acids. V lost 1 base to trimming and J lost 2 bases; unmatched junction nucleotides: 5. Per germline, CDR1 LNHNV and CDR2 YYDKDF (reference sequence). CDR3 nucleotides: TGTGCCACCAGCAGAGCCGGGGGACAGGGGCCCTACGAGCAGTACTTC. Its protein product is CATSRAGGQGPYEQYF.

The V and J genes are TRBV5-4 and TRBJ2-1; D possibly corresponds to TRBD1 (5 bases). V shed 4 bases and J shed 0 bases, with 14 bases lying between them. The CDR3 totals 16 residues. Germline V gives CDR1 SGHNT, CDR2 YYREEE (reference sequence). The CDR3 here is CASSPPRVSSYNEQFF. CDR3 nucleotides: TGTGCCAGCAGCCCTCCCAGGGTTAGCTCCTACAATGAGCAGTTCTTC. Looking up the rest from reference TRBV5-4 and TRBJ2-1 gives the full variable domain: ETGVTQSPTHLIKTRGQQVTLRCSSQSGHNTVSWYQQALGQGPQFIFQYYREEENGRGNFPPRFSGLQFPNYSSELNVNALELDDSALYLCASSPPRVSSYNEQFFGPGTRLTVL.

CDR3 DNA: TGTGCCAGCAGTCCCTTGGGGGGAGGGCCAGGTGAGCAGTTCTTC. The encoded protein is CASSPLGGGPGEQFF. The rearrangement joins TRBV28 to TRBJ2-1, with 7 bases matching TRBD2. Germline CDR1 reads MDHEN; CDR2 reads SYDVKM. Germline trimming cut 5 bases from V and 9 bases from J; bases unmatched to any gene: 13. There are 15 residues in the CDR3.

This clone was counted a single time. The V gene is TRBV7-2, the J gene TRBJ1-5; D is unresolved. Trimming took off 5 bases at V and 2 bases at J, with 10 bases between the two ends. This CDR3 has 14 residues. Germline CDR1 SGHTA, CDR2 FQGNSA. CDR3 in DNA: TGTGCCAGCAGCCCGAGGCTTGGCAATCAGCCCCAGCATTTT. Protein: CASSPRLGNQPQHF.

This chain links TRBV6-1 with TRBJ2-3, with 14 bases aligning to TRBD2. V was pared by 4 bases and J by 4 bases, with 1 base of the junction left unmatched. The CDR3 is 15 amino acids. In germline, CDR1 is MNHNS, CDR2 SASEGT. CDR3 protein: CASSGLAGGPDTQYF. The CDR3 coding sequence is TGTGCCAGCAGTGGACTAGCGGGAGGGCCAGATACGCAGTATTTT.

J is TRBJ2-1 and V is TRBV6-6, with 10 bases matching TRBD2. CDR3 size: 15 residues. Germline V CDR1 and CDR2: MNHNY, SVGAGI (reference sequence). V trimming: 2 bases; J trimming: 5 bases; junction bases outside the gene matches: 3. The CDR3 loop is CASSYGTSANNEQFF. The CDR3 nucleotides are TGTGCCAGCAGTTACGGGACTAGCGCCAACAATGAGCAGTTCTTC.

This chain links TRBV28 with TRBJ2-1, with 9 bases aligning to TRBD2. Germline V gene data show CDR1 as MDHEN and CDR2 as SYDVKM. V trimming: 6 bases; J trimming: 7 bases; junction bases outside the gene matches: 7. There are 14 residues in the CDR3. The CDR3 DNA is TGTGCCAGCAGGAGGATAGCGGGAGTGAATGAGCAGTTCTTC. This sequence encodes CASRRIAGVNEQFF.

V is TRBV28 and J is TRBJ2-7; no firm D call. The germline gives CDR1 MDHEN, CDR2 SYDVKM. V lost 3 bases and J 13 bases, leaving 13 bases between the germline ends. The CDR3 is 11 amino acids. CDR3 amino acids: CASSFFSGVYF. DNA for the CDR3: TGTGCCAGCAGTTTTTTTTCCGGAGTTTACTTC.

This rearrangement joins TRBV9 to TRBJ2-1; TRBD1 aligns across 7 bases. This CDR3 is 15 amino acids long. Germline values: CDR1 SGDLS, CDR2 YYNGEE. J was trimmed by 2 bases and V by 0 bases; bases with no gene match: 2. The CDR3 DNA reads as TGTGCCAGCAGCGTAGAGGGGACAGCCTACAATGAGCAGTTCTTC. Translation: CASSVEGTAYNEQFF.

The V and J genes are TRBV9 and TRBJ1-2, with D hard to call. Trimming pared 7 bases from V and 7 bases from J, leaving 20 bases between. This CDR3 spans 14 amino acids. Germline V gene data show CDR1 as SGDLS and CDR2 as YYNGEE. The CDR3 nucleotides are TGTGCCAGCGGATCAATGGACCCCGGGAGTGGCTACACCTTC. Translation: CASGSMDPGSGYTF.

This rearrangement joins TRBV28 to TRBJ2-1; 11 bases agree with TRBD1. Germline-derived CDR1 and CDR2 are MDHEN and SYDVKM. J gave up 7 bases and V 5 bases, and 10 bases lay outside the gene matches. The CDR3 runs 16 residues. The CDR3, as DNA: TGTGCCAGCAGTCAGCCCGGGACAGGGGGTTTGAATGAGCAGTTCTTC. Translated, it gives CASSQPGTGGLNEQFF.

The chain recombines TRBV6-1 with TRBJ1-5; 7 bases fit TRBD1. There are 16 residues in the CDR3. Germline CDR1 and CDR2: MNHNS and SASEGT. V lost 3 bases, J lost 4 bases, and 9 bases stayed unmatched. CDR3 DNA sequence: TGTGCCAGCAGTGATTTTTTGCAGGGGGGTAATCAGCCCCAGCATTTT. Translation: CASSDFLQGGNQPQHF.

The J gene is TRBJ2-3, the V gene TRBV5-1; D might be TRBD1 (6 bases). V was pared by 2 bases and J by 2 bases, with 18 bases between. The CDR3 consists of 17 residues. Germline values: CDR1 SGHRS, CDR2 YFSETQ. CDR3 coding DNA: TGCGCCAGCAGCTTTAGGGCAGGGGAAGGGTTCACAGATACGCAGTATTTT. Translation gives CASSFRAGEGFTDTQYF. Variable domain in full (rest from reference TRBV5-1 and TRBJ2-3): KAGVTQTPRYLIKTRGQQVTLSCSPISGHRSVSWYQQTPGQGLQFLFEYFSETQRNKGNFPGRFSGRQFSNSRSEMNVSTLELGDSALYLCASSFRAGEGFTDTQYFGPGTRLTVL.

V is TRBV29-1 and J is TRBJ2-1, with D perhaps TRBD2 (6 bases). With 4 bases removed from V and 7 bases from J, the gap between germline ends came to 14 bases. The CDR3 length is 13 residues. Germline CDR1 and CDR2: SQVTM and ANQGSEA. CDR3 in amino acids: CSVGRGTWNEQFF. The CDR3, as DNA: TGCAGCGTTGGTCGCGGGACCTGGAATGAGCAGTTCTTC.

The CDR3 nucleotides are TGTGCCAGCAGTGAAGTTGAAGCGGGACTCTACAATGAGCAGTTCTTC. Translation: CASSEVEAGLYNEQFF. The chain carries TRBV6-1 and TRBJ2-1, with 7 bases aligning to TRBD2. With 1 base clipped from V and 3 bases from J, the junction kept 6 bases outside the gene matches. In germline, CDR1 is MNHNS, CDR2 SASEGT. This CDR3 region has 16 residues.

This sequence joins TRBV5-6 and TRBJ2-7; 7 nucleotides align to TRBD1. The trim removed 0 bases at V and 3 bases at J, leaving 6 bases unmatched. This CDR3 contains 15 residues. The germline gives CDR1 SGHDT, CDR2 YYEEEE. In DNA form, the CDR3 reads TGTGCCAGCAGCTTGGCAGGACAGGCCTACTACGAGCAGTACTTC. Protein: CASSLAGQAYYEQYF.

This sequence joins TRBV19 and TRBJ1-5; the match to TRBD1 covers 7 bases. Trimming removed 8 bases from V and 3 bases from J; junction bases left unmatched: 4. In germline, CDR1 is LNHDA, CDR2 SQIVND (reference sequence). This CDR3 spans 13 amino acids. In nucleotides, the CDR3 is TGTGCCAGTGGACAGGTGGACAATCAGCCCCAGCATTTT. This codes for CASGQVDNQPQHF.

CDR3 residues: CASSLLGLAGGNTGELFF. The DNA for the CDR3 is TGTGCCAGCAGTTTATTGGGTCTAGCGGGAGGTAACACCGGGGAGCTGTTTTTT. The J gene is TRBJ2-2, the V gene TRBV27; 11 bases align to TRBD2. Unmatched junction bases numbered 6, after V lost 1 base and J lost 2 bases. CDR3 length: 18 amino acids. The V gene's germline CDR1 is MNHEY and CDR2 SMNVEV (reference sequence).

This sequence joins TRBV9 and TRBJ2-1, with no clear D. In germline, CDR1 is SGDLS, CDR2 YYNGEE. This CDR3 region has 16 residues. V was trimmed by 4 bases and J by 8 bases, leaving 22 bases between them. The CDR3 spells CASSLTPGVVYDEQFF. The CDR3 DNA sequence: TGTGCCAGCAGCCTTACTCCGGGTGTCGTTTACGATGAGCAGTTCTTC. The whole variable domain, filled in from reference TRBV9 and TRBJ2-1, reads DSGVTQTPKHLITATGQRVTLRCSPRSGDLSVYWYQQSLDQGLQFLIQYYNGEERAKGNILERFSAQQFPDLHSELNLSSLELGDSALYFCASSLTPGVVYDEQFFGPGTRLTVL.